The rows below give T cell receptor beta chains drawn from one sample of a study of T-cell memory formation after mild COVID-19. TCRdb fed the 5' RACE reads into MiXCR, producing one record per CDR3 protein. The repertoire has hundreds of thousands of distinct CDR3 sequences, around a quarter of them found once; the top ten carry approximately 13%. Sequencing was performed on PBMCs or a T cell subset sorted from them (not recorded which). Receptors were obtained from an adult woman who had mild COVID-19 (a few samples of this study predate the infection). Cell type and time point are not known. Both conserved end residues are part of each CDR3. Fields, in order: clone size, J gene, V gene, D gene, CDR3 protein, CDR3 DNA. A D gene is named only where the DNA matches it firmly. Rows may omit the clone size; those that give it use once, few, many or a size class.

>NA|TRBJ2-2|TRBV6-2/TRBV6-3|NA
CASSYEGESTGELFF
TGTGCCAGCAGTTACGAGGGGGAGAGCACCGGGGAGCTGTTTTTT
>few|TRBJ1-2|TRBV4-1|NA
CASSQPGGGHGYTF
TGCGCCAGCAGCCAGCCGGGAGGGGGGCATGGCTACACCTTC
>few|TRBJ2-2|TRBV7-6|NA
CASSLSQNPGELFF
TGTGCCAGCAGCTTAAGCCAGAACCCCGGGGAGCTGTTTTTT
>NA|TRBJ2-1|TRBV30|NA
CAWSIVGNEQFF
TGTGCCTGGAGTATAGTCGGAAATGAGCAGTTCTTC
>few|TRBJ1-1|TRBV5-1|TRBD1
CASSLWTGVMHTEAFF
TGCGCCAGCAGCCTCTGGACAGGGGTGATGCACACTGAAGCTTTCTTT
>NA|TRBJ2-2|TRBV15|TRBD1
CATKDRDTGELFF
TGTGCCACCAAGGACAGGGACACCGGGGAGCTGTTTTTT
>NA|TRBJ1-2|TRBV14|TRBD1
CASSQEPTGASYGYTF
TGTGCCAGCAGCCAAGAACCGACAGGGGCCAGCTATGGCTACACCTTC
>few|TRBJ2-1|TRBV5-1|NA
CASSLEAGPYYNEQFF
TGCGCCAGCAGCTTGGAGGCGGGGCCCTATTACAATGAGCAGTTCTTC
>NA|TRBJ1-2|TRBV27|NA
CASSSQHALGIGANYGYTF
TGTGCCAGCAGTTCCCAACACGCCCTTGGGATCGGGGCTAACTATGGCTACACCTTC
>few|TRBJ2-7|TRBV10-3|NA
CAITPEGRSYEQYF
TGTGCCATCACCCCAGAAGGGAGAAGCTACGAGCAGTACTTC
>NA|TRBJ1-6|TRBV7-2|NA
CASSWRVGDSPLHF
TGTGCCAGCAGCTGGCGGGTTGGGGATTCACCCCTCCACTTT
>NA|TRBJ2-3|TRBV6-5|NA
CASSHTDWEPGKYF
TGTGCCAGCAGTCACACTGACTGGGAACCGGGGAAGTATTTT
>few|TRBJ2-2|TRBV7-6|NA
CASSAFGTTNTGELFF
TGTGCCAGCAGCGCCTTTGGGACGACGAACACCGGGGAGCTGTTTTTT
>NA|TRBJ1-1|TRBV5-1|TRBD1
CASSLALTGGTEAFF
TGCGCCAGCAGCTTGGCTTTGACAGGGGGCACTGAAGCTTTCTTT
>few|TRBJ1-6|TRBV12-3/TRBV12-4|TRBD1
CASSPTGGRSSPLHF
TGTGCCAGCAGTCCAACAGGGGGCAGGAGTTCACCCCTCCACTTT
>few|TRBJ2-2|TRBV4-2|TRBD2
CASSQRAGGPLTGELFF
TGTGCCAGCAGCCAAAGAGCGGGAGGCCCTCTCACCGGGGAGCTGTTTTTT
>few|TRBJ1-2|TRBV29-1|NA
CSAVQGQGYGYTF
TGCAGCGCCGTACAGGGTCAGGGCTATGGCTACACCTTC
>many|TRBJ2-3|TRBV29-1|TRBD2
CSVASGGAGRGTDTQYF
TGCAGCGTCGCGAGTGGGGGAGCGGGACGGGGCACAGATACGCAGTATTTT
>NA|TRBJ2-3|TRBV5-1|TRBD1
CASSWDRGPDTQYF
TGCGCCAGCAGCTGGGACAGGGGACCAGATACGCAGTATTTT
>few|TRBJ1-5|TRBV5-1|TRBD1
CASSLEGQGSNQPQHF
TGCGCCAGCAGCCTAGAAGGACAGGGAAGCAATCAGCCCCAGCATTTT
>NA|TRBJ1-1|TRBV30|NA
CAWSDGADTEAFF
TGTGCCTGGAGTGATGGGGCTGACACTGAAGCTTTCTTT
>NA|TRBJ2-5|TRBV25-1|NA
CASSVLETQYF
TGTGCCAGCAGTGTTCTAGAGACCCAGTACTTC
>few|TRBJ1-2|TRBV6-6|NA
CASSYRQGSYGYTF
TGTGCCAGCAGTTACAGGCAGGGGAGCTATGGCTACACCTTC
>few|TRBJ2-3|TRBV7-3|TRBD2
CASSLLAGTDTQYF
TGTGCCAGCAGCTTATTAGCGGGTACAGATACGCAGTATTTT
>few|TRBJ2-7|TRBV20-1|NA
CSALRGRDEQYF
TGCAGTGCTCTCAGGGGTCGCGACGAGCAGTACTTC
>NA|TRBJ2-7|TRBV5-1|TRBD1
CASSLGQGNNEQYF
TGCGCCAGCAGCTTGGGACAGGGTAATAACGAGCAGTACTTC
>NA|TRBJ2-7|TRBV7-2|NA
CASSHRETYEQYF
TGTGCCAGCAGCCACCGGGAGACCTACGAGCAGTACTTC
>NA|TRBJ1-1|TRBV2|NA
CASSTSYGSTEAFF
TGTGCCAGCAGCACCTCGTATGGAAGCACTGAAGCTTTCTTT
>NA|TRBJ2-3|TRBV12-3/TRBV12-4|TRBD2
CASSFSAGDSTDTQYF
TGTGCCAGCAGTTTTTCCGCGGGGGACAGCACAGATACGCAGTATTTT
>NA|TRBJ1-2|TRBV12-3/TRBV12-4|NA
CASSWSSNYGYTF
TGTGCCAGCAGTTGGTCCAGCAACTATGGCTACACCTTC
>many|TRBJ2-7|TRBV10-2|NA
CASSTGGVYEQYF
TGCGCCAGCAGTACCGGGGGAGTGTACGAGCAGTACTTC
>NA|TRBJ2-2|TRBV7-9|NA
CASSRPNELFF
TGTGCCAGCAGCCGGCCGAATGAGCTGTTTTTT
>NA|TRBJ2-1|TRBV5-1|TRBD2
CASRFRSGSSYNEQFF
TGCGCCAGCAGATTTCGTAGCGGGAGCTCCTACAATGAGCAGTTCTTC
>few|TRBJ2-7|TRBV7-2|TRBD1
CASSFRQGGYEQYF
TGTGCCAGCAGCTTTCGACAGGGGGGCTACGAGCAGTACTTC
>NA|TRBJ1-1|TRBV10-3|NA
CAISDGTKSREAFF
TGTGCCATCAGTGATGGGACGAAATCACGCGAAGCTTTCTTT
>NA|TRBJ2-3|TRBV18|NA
CASSLPNQAVRTDTQYF
TGTGCCAGCTCACTTCCCAATCAGGCTGTTCGCACAGATACGCAGTATTTT
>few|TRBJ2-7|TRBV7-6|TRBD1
CASSSGQGAMTDEQYF
TGTGCCAGCAGCAGTGGACAGGGGGCAATGACCGACGAGCAGTACTTC
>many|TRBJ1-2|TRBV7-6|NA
CASSSQGSGAYGYTF
TGTGCCAGCAGCTCACAGGGAAGTGGGGCCTATGGCTACACCTTC
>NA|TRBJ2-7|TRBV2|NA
CASSDGSSYEQYF
TGTGCCAGCAGTGATGGCAGCTCCTACGAGCAGTACTTC